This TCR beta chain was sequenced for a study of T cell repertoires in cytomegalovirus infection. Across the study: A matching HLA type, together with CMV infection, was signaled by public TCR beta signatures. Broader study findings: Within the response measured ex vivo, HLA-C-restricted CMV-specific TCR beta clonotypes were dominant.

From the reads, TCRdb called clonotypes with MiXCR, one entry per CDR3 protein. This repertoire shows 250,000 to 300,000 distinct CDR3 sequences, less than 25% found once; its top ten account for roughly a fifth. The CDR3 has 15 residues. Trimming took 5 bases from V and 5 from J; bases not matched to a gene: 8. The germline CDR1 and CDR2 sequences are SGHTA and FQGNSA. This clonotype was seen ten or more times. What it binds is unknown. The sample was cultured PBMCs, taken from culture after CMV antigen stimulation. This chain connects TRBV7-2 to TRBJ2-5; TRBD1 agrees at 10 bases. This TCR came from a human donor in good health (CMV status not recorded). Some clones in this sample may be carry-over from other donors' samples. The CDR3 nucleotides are TGTGCCAGCAGCCTGGCGGACAGGGGGGATGAGACCCAGTACTTC. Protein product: CASSLADRGDETQYF.